This TCR beta chain emerged from a study of shared clonotypes between healthy human individuals. Trimming removed 4 bases at V and 1 base at J, with 11 bases between. Germline V gives CDR1 MNHEY, CDR2 SMNVEV (reference sequence). The CDR3 sequence is 14 residues long. Produced via immunoSEQ multiplex PCR; TCRdb's table is partial and in-frame only. This table holds around 99,000 clones, around 68% found once. Sequencing was performed on memory CD8+ T cells sorted from blood. Stated subset: CD45RO+ cells pooled with CCR7-negative TemRA cells. This chain uses TRBV27 with TRBJ2-7; D is undetermined. This receptor was identified in a man aged 30 to 45 in good health. CDR3 DNA: TGTGCCAGCAGTTGGTCAGGTCTATCCTACGAGCAGTACTTC. Translation gives CASSWSGLSYEQYF.